This T cell receptor (beta chain) was obtained from a study of STAT5B mutations in CD4+ large granular lymphocyte leukemia. The study's findings and limits: Main leukemic clonotypes were patient-specific, but more than 20% appeared at low frequency elsewhere. Without putative leukemic clones, patient CD4-sorted repertoires remained more clonal than healthy CD4+ repertoires.

Per the germline V gene, CDR1 is SGHNT and CDR2 is YYREEE (reference sequence). The CDR3 has 15 residues. V was clipped by 2 bases and J by 2 bases, with 13 bases between them. A word on this clone: The antigen is unknown.

Original processing notes: Lowest detectable productive clonotype frequency was 2.59 x 10-5. Measured with immunoSEQ multiplex PCR; TCRdb has only the in-frame clones, and not every one. The V and J calls and clone size are taken from that table; D and trimming were inferred from the DNA. The repertoire has about 29,000 clones, roughly three quarters of them found once; the top ten carry approximately 6.2%. The TCR was taken from a human donor in good health. The sequenced sample was CD4+ T cells from blood buffy coats. The chain carries TRBV5-4 and TRBJ2-5; D gene unclear. CDR3 bases: TGTGCCAGCAGCTTCCTAGGACCCTTTCAAGAGACCCAGTACTTC. Translating gives CASSFLGPFQETQYF.